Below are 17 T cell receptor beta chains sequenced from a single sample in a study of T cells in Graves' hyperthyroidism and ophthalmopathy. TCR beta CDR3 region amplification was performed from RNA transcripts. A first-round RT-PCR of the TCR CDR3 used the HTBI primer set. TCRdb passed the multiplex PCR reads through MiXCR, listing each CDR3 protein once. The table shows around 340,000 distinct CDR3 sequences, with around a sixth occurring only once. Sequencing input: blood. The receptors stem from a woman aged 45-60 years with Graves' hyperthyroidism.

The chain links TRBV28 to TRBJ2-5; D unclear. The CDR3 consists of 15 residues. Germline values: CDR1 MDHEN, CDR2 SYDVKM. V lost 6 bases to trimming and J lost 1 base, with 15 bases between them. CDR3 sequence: CASSTKPSFQETQYF. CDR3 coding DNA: TGTGCCAGCAGCACCAAGCCAAGCTTCCAAGAGACCCAGTACTTC.

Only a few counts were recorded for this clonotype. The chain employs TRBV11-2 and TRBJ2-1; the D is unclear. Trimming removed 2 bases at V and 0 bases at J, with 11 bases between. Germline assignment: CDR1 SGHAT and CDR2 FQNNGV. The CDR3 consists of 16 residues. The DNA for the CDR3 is TGTGCCAGCAGCTTAAGCGTGGAGAGCTCCTACAATGAGCAGTTCTTC. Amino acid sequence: CASSLSVESSYNEQFF.

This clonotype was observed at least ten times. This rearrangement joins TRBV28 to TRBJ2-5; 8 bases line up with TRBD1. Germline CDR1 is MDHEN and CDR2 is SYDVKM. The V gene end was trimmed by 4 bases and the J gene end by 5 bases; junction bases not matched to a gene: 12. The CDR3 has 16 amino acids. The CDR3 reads CASSSSTVDRAETQYF. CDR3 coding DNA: TGTGCCAGCAGTTCCTCGACGGTGGACAGGGCGGAGACCCAGTACTTC.

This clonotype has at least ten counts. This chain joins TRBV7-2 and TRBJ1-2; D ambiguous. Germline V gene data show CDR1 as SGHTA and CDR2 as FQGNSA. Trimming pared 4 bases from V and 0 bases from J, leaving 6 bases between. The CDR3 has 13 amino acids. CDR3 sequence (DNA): TGTGCCAGCAGCTCGATGGCTAACTATGGCTACACCTTC. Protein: CASSSMANYGYTF. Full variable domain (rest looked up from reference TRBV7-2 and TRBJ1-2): GAGVSQSPSNKVTEKGKDVELRCDPISGHTALYWYRQSLGQGLEFLIYFQGNSAPDKSGLPSDRFSAERTGGSVSTLTIQRTQQEDSAVYLCASSSMANYGYTFGSGTRLTVV.

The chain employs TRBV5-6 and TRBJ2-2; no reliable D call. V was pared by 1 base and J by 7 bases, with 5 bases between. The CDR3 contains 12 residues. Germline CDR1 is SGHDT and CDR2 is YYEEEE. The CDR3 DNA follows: TGTGCCAGCAGCTTGCTTATCGGGGAGCTGTTTTTT. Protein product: CASSLLIGELFF.

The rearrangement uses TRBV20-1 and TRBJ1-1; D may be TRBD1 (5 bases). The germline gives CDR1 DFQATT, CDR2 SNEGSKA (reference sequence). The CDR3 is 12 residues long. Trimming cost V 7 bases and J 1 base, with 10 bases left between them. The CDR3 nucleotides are TGCAGTGGAGACCAGGGGAACACTGAAGCTTTCTTT. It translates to CSGDQGNTEAFF.

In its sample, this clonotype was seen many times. CDR3 DNA: TGCAGTGCTCCCGAGGGCCCCGGGGACGAGCAGTACTTC. Translating it yields CSAPEGPGDEQYF. The chain couples TRBV20-1 to TRBJ2-7; a possible D gene is TRBD2 (5 bases). This CDR3 has 13 residues. The V gene lost 5 bases and the J gene lost 5 bases, with 16 bases spanning the gap. Germline lookup yields CDR1 DFQATT and CDR2 SNEGSKA (reference sequence).

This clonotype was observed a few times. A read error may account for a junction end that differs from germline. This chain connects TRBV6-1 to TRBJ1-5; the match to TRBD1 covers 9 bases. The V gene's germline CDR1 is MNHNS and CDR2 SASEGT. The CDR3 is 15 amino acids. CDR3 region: CASIPGTGNNRPQHF. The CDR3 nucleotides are TGTGCCAGCATTCCCGGGACAGGGAACAATCGGCCCCAGCATTTT.

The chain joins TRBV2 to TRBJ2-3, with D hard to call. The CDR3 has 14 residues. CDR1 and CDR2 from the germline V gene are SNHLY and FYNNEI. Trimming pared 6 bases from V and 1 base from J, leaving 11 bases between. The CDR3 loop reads CASSLEFGTDTQYF. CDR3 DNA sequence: TGTGCCAGCAGCTTAGAATTCGGCACAGATACGCAGTATTTT. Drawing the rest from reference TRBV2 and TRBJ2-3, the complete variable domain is EPEVTQTPSHQVTQMGQEVILRCVPISNHLYFYWYRQILGQKVEFLVSFYNNEISEKSEIFDDQFSVERPDGSNFTLKIRSTKLEDSAMYFCASSLEFGTDTQYFGPGTRLTVL.

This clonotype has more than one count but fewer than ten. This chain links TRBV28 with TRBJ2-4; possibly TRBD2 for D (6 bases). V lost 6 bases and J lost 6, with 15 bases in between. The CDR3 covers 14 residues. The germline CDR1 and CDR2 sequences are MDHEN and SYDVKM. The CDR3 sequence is CASRLAYSGNIQYF. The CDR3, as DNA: TGTGCCAGCAGACTAGCTTATTCGGGAAACATTCAGTACTTC. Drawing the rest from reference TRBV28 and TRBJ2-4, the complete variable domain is DVKVTQSSRYLVKRTGEKVFLECVQDMDHENMFWYRQDPGLGLRLIYFSYDVKMKEKGDIPEGYSVSREKKERFSLILESASTNQTSMYLCASRLAYSGNIQYFGAGTRLSVL.

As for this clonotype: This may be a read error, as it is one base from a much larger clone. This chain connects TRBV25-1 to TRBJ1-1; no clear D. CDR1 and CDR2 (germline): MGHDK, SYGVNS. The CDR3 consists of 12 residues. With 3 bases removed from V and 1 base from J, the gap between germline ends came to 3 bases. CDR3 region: CASSDWNTEAFF. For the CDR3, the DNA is TGTGCCAGCAGTGACTGGAACACTGAAGCTTTCTTT.

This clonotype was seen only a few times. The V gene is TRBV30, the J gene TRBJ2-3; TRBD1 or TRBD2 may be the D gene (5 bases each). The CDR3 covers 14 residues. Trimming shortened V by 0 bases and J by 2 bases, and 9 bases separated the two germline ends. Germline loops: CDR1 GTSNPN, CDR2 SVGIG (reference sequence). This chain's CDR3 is CAWSVPGTTDTQYF. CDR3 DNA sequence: TGTGCCTGGAGTGTGCCGGGGACCACAGATACGCAGTATTTT.

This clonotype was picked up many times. The DNA of the CDR3 is TGTGCCTGGAGAGCGGCTCCGCCCCTCCAAGAGACCCAGTACTTC. Protein sequence: CAWRAAPPLQETQYF. The chain couples TRBV30 to TRBJ2-5, with D possibly being TRBD2 (5 bases). The CDR3 totals 15 residues. Germline values: CDR1 GTSNPN, CDR2 SVGIG (reference sequence). V lost 3 bases and J 1 base, leaving 15 bases between the germline ends.

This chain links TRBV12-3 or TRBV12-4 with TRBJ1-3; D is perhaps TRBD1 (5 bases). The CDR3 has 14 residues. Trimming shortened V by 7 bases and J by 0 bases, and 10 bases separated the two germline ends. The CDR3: CASNYQGSGNTIYF. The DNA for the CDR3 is TGTGCCAGCAACTACCAGGGCTCTGGAAACACCATATATTTT.

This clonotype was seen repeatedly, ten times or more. The CDR3: CASSLSGGMDIQYF. CDR3 in DNA: TGTGCCAGCAGCTTGTCAGGGGGTATGGACATTCAGTACTTC. The V and J genes are TRBV5-4 and TRBJ2-4, with TRBD1 matching 7 bases. CDR1 and CDR2 (germline): SGHNT, YYREEE (reference sequence). Germline trimming cut 1 base from V and 8 bases from J; bases unmatched to any gene: 6. The CDR3 is 14 residues long.

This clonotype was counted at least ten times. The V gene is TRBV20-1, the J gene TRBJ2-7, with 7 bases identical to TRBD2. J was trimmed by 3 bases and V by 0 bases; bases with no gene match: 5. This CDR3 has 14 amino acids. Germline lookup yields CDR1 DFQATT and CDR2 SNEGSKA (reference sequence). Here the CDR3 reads CSARDRAGLYEQYF. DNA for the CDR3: TGCAGTGCTAGAGATCGAGCGGGACTCTACGAGCAGTACTTC.

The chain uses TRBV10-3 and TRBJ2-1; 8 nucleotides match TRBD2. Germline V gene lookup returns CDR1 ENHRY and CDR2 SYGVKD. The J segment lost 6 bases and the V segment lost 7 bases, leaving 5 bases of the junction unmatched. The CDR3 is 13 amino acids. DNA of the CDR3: TGTGCCATCACTAGCGGGCCGACCAATGAGCAGTTCTTC. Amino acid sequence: CAITSGPTNEQFF.